This TCR beta chain was observed in a study of blood T cell repertoires in COVID-19. Across the whole study: From the United States, Italy and Spain came samples of acute and convalescent COVID-19. PBMCs, B-cell-depleted T cells, or T cells were the source of the cDNA or gDNA that made up the material.

The CDR3 covers 15 residues. CDR1 and CDR2 (germline): MGHRA, YSYEKL. Trimming shortened V by 5 bases and J by 8 bases, and 21 bases separated the two germline ends. Authors' data handling: Amplification from reference gene primers served as the basis for estimated nucleated cell counts. Produced via immunoSEQ multiplex PCR; TCRdb's table is partial and in-frame only. From that table come the V and J calls and clone size; the DNA was used to work out D and trimming. The repertoire consists of 98,000 or so clones, with approximately 91% occurring once and the leading ten covering roughly 5.3%. Source material: peripheral blood. The clonotype comes from a human donor in a cohort sampled during active COVID-19. The rearrangement uses TRBV4-1 and TRBJ1-2, with a tentative D call TRBD1 (5 bases). Written as DNA, the CDR3 is TGCGCCAGCAGCTCTCCCGAAAGGGGTCGCGGAGGCTACACCTTC. Amino acids: CASSSPERGRGGYTF.